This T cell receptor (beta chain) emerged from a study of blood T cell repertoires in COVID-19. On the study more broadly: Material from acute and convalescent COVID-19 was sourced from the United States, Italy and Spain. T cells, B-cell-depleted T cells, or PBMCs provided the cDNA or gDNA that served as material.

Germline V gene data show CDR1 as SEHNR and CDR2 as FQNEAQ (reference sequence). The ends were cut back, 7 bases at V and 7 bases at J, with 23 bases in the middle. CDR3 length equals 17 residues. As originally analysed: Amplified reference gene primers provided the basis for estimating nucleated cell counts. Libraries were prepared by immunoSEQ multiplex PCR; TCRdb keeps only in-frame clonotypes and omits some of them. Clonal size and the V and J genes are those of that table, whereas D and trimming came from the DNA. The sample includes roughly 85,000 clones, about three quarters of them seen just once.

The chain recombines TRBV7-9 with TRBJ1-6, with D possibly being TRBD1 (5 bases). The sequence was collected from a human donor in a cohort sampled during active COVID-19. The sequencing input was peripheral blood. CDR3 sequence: CASTSLRPDKGNSPLHF. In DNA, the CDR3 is TGTGCCAGCACCTCTTTGAGGCCGGACAAAGGGAATTCACCCCTCCACTTT.